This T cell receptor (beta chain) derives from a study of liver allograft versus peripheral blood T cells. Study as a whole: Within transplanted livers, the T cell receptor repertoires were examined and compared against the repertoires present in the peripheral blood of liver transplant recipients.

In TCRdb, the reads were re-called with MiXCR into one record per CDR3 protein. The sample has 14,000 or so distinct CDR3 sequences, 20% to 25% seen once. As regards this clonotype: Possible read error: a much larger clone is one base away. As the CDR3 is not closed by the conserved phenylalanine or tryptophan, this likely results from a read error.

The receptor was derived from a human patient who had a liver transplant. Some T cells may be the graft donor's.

CDR3 region: CASSLVMSYNEQFS. The CDR3 coding sequence is TGTGCCAGCAGCTTAGTTATGTCCTACAATGAGCAGTTCTCC. This chain connects TRBV11-2 to TRBJ2-1, with D hard to call. V gave up 1 base and J gave up 1 base, with 5 bases separating them. Germline assignment: CDR1 SGHAT and CDR2 FQNNGV. CDR3 size: 14 residues.